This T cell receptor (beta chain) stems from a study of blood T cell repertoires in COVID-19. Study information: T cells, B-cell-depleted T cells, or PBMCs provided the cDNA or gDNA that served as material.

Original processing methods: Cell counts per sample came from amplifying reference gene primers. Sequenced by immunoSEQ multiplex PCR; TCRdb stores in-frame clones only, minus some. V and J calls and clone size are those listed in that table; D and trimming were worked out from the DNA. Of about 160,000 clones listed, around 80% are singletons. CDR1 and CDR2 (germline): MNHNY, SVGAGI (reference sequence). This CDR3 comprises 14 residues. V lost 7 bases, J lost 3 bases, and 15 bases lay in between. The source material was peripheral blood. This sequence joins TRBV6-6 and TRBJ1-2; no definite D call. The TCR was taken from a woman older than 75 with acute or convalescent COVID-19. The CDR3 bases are TGTGCCAGCACCACGAGAAGGGAGGACTATGGCTACACCTTC. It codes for CASTTRREDYGYTF.